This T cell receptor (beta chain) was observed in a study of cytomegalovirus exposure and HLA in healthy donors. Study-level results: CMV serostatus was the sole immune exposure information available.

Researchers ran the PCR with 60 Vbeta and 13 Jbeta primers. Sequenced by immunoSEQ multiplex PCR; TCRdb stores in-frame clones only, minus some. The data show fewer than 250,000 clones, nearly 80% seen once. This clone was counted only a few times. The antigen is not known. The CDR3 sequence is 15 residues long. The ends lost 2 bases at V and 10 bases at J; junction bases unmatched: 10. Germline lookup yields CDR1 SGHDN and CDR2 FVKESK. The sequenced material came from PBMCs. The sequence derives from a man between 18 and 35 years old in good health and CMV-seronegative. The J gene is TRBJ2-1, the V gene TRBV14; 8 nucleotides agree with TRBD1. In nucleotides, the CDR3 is TGTGCCAGCAGCCAATTGCCGACAGGGGCGGGCGAGCAGTTCTTC. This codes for CASSQLPTGAGEQFF.